The present TCR beta chain was sequenced within a study of early T cells in non-severe SARS-CoV-2 infection. In the study overall: Sequenced bulk RNA came from whole blood that was unsorted, and chains were unpaired.

V lost 5 bases to trimming and J lost 8 bases; unmatched junction nucleotides: 11. Germline lookup yields CDR1 SGHAT and CDR2 FQDESV (reference sequence). CDR3 length equals 15 residues. The TCR library protocol was used to attach unique molecular identifiers. These identifiers were attached to individual cDNA molecules. TCRdb recomputed calls from the 5' RACE reads with MiXCR, one row per CDR3 protein. Of 50,000 to 70,000 distinct CDR3 sequences detected, approximately 9% appear once; the ten largest clones hold roughly 15%. In regard to this clonotype: What it recognizes is unknown.

General study results and limits: Reliance on VDJdb matching favored anti-spike CD8 responses; private and CD4 specificities were missed.

The sequencing sample was made of whole blood. This receptor was identified in an adult who was a healthcare worker with PCR-confirmed SARS-CoV-2 infection or an uninfected control (not recorded which). The rearrangement uses TRBV11-1 and TRBJ2-1, with TRBD2 matching 8 bases. The DNA of the CDR3 is TGTGCCAGCAGCCGGCAAGCGGGGGCTTTAGATGAGCAGTTCTTC. It encodes CASSRQAGALDEQFF.